This TCR beta chain stems from a study of cytomegalovirus exposure and HLA in healthy donors. The primer mix had 60 Vbeta and 13 Jbeta primers. The method was immunoSEQ multiplex PCR; TCRdb's version includes in-frame clones alone and lacks a portion of them. The table includes 80,000 to 100,000 clones, 60% to 80% detected once. V trimming: 5 bases; J trimming: 3 bases; junction bases outside the gene matches: 5. From germline, CDR1 is SNHLY and CDR2 FYNNEI. CDR3 length equals 15 residues. Sequenced material: PBMCs. The gene calls are TRBV2 and TRBJ2-3; 10 bases fit TRBD2. The TCR sequence derives from a man in his forties in good health and CMV-seronegative. The DNA of the CDR3 is TGTGCCAGCAGTAGACTAGCGGGCGGTACAGATACGCAGTATTTT. Amino acids: CASSRLAGGTDTQYF.